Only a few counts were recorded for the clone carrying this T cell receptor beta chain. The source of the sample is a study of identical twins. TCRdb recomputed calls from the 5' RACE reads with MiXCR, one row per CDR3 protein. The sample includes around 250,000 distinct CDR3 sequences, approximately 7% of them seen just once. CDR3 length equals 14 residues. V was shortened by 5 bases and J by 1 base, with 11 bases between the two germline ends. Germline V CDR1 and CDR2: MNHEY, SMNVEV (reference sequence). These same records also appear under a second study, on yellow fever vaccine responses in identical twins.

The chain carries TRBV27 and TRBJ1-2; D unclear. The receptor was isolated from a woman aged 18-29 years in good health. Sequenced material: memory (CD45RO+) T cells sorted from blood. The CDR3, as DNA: TGTGCCAGCAGTCCCAGCCTGTATAACTATGGCTACACCTTC. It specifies CASSPSLYNYGYTF.